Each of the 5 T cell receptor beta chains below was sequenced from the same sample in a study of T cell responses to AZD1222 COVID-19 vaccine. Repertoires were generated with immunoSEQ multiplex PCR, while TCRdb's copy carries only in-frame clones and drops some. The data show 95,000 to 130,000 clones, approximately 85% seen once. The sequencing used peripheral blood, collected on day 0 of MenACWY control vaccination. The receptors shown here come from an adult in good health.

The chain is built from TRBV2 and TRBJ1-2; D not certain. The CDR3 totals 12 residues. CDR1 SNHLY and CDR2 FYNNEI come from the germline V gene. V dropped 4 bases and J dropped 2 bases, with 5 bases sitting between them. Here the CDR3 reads CASSAGNYGYTF. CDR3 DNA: TGTGCCAGCAGTGCGGGCAACTATGGCTACACCTTC. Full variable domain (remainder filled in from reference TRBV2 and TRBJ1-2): EPEVTQTPSHQVTQMGQEVILRCVPISNHLYFYWYRQILGQKVEFLVSFYNNEISEKSEIFDDQFSVERPDGSNFTLKIRSTKLEDSAMYFCASSAGNYGYTFGSGTRLTVV.

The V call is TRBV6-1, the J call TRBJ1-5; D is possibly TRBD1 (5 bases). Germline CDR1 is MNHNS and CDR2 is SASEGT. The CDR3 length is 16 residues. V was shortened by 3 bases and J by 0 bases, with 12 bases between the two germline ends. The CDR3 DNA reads TGTGCCAGCAGTGATCAGGGCACGGCTAGCAATCAGCCCCAGCATTTT. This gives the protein CASSDQGTASNQPQHF.

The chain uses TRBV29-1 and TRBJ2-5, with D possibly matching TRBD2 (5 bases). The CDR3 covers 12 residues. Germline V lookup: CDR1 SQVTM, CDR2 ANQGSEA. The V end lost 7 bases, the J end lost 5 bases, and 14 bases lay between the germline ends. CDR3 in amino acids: CSGRELGETQYF. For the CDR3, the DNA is TGCAGCGGCCGGGAATTGGGCGAGACCCAGTACTTC.

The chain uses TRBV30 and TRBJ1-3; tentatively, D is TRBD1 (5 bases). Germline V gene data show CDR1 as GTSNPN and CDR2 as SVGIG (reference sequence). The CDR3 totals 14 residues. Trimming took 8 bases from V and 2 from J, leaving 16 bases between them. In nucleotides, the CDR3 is TGTGCCGGCTTCCTTGGACAAACTGGAAACACCATATATTTT. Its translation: CAGFLGQTGNTIYF.

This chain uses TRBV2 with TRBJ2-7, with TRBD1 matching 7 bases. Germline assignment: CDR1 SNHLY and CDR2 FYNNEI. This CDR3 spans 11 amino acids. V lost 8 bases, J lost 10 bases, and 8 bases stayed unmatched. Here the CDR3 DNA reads TGTGCCAGCGGGATTGACAGGGCCCAGTACTTC. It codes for CASGIDRAQYF.